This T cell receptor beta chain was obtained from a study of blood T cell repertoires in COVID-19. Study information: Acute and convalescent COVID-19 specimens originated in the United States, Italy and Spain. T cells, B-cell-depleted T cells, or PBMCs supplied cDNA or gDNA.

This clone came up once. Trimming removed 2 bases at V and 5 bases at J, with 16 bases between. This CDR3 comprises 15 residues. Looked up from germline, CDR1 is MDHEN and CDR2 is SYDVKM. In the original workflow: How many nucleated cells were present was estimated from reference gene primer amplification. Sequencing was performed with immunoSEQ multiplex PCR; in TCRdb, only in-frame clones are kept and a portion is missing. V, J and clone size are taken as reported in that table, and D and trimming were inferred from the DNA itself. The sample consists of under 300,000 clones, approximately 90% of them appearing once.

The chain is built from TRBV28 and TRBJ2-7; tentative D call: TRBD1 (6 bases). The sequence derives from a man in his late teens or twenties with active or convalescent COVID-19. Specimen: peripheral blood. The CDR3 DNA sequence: TGTGCCAGCAGTTTAGGGGGCAGGGGTCCCCACGAGCAGTACTTC. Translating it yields CASSLGGRGPHEQYF. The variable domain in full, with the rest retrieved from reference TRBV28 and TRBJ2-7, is DVKVTQSSRYLVKRTGEKVFLECVQDMDHENMFWYRQDPGLGLRLIYFSYDVKMKEKGDIPEGYSVSREKKERFSLILESASTNQTSMYLCASSLGGRGPHEQYFGPGTRLTVT.